This is a list of T cell receptor beta chains from one sample in a study of blood T cell repertoires in COVID-19. Sequencing was performed with immunoSEQ multiplex PCR; in TCRdb, only in-frame clones are kept and a portion is missing. The data show about 240,000 clones, 80% to 90% seen once. The sample consisted of PBMCs or T cells enriched from blood (not recorded which). These receptors originate from a middle-aged man who had recovered from COVID-19. Both conserved end residues are part of each CDR3. The D gene is left open where the match is weak. Size is stated for part of the rows, as once, few or many counts, or as a class when the clone is expanded.

>NA|TRBJ2-2|TRBV2|NA
CASSEADRNTGELFF
TGTGCCAGCAGTGAGGCGGATAGGAACACCGGGGAGCTGTTTTTT
>NA|TRBJ1-1|TRBV11-2|TRBD1
CASSLEGQGGSSAFF
TGTGCCAGCAGCTTGGAGGGACAGGGAGGCTCTTCGGCTTTCTTT
>NA|TRBJ2-3|TRBV7-9|NA
CASSLAGFTDTQYF
TGTGCCAGCAGCTTGGCAGGCTTCACAGATACGCAGTATTTT
>once|TRBJ1-1|TRBV5-1|NA
CASSSLQGKYTEAFF
TGCGCCAGCAGCTCCCTACAGGGCAAGTACACTGAAGCTTTCTTT
>NA|TRBJ1-6|TRBV9|TRBD1
CASSVRDRANSPLHF
TGTGCCAGCAGCGTCCGGGACAGGGCGAATTCACCCCTCCACTTT
>NA|TRBJ2-3|TRBV27|NA
CASSSRYQNTARGTDTQYF
TGTGCCAGCAGCTCGCGGTACCAAAACACGGCGCGCGGCACAGATACGCAGTATTTT
>NA|TRBJ2-7|TRBV5-1|TRBD2
CASNREAGASYEQYF
TGCGCCAGCAACCGGGAGGCGGGTGCCTCCTACGAGCAGTACTTC
>NA|TRBJ2-7|TRBV21-1|NA
CASSKDGESAF
TGTGCCAGCAGCAAAGACGGGGAGTCCGCCTTC
>NA|TRBJ1-2|TRBV4-1|NA
CASSQDEEWINYGYTF
TGCGCCAGCAGCCAAGATGAGGAATGGATTAACTATGGCTACACCTTC
>medium-sized|TRBJ2-1|TRBV19|NA
CASSMETYNEQFF
TGTGCCAGTAGTATGGAGACCTACAATGAGCAGTTCTTC
>NA|TRBJ2-2|TRBV23-1|NA
CASSPIKTGKTGTGELFF
TGCGCCAGCAGTCCGATCAAGACAGGCAAAACGGGGACCGGGGAGCTGTTTTTT
>once|TRBJ2-6|TRBV18|NA
CASSPLLTSSGANVLTF
TGTGCCAGCTCCCCACTCTTGACTAGCTCTGGGGCCAACGTCCTGACTTTC
>few|TRBJ1-1|TRBV30|TRBD1
CAWSWRGGTATEAFF
TGTGCCTGGAGTTGGCGAGGAGGGACAGCCACTGAAGCTTTCTTT
>NA|TRBJ1-3|TRBV7-2|NA
CASSLYSGGSGNTIYF
TGTGCCAGCAGCTTATATTCGGGAGGCTCTGGAAACACCATATATTTT
>NA|TRBJ2-2|TRBV7-2|NA
CASRFDRLAGELFF
TGTGCCAGCAGGTTTGACAGGTTGGCCGGGGAGCTGTTTTTT
>NA|TRBJ2-3|TRBV19|TRBD1
CASRSGTGNVGTQYF
TGTGCCAGTAGGTCCGGGACAGGCAATGTCGGGACGCAGTATTTT
>NA|TRBJ2-2|TRBV15|NA
CATSRDRGWNTGELFF
TGTGCCACCAGCAGAGATCGCGGCTGGAACACCGGGGAGCTGTTTTTT
>NA|TRBJ2-2|TRBV7-9|TRBD1
CASSQRQGINTGELFF
TGTGCCAGCAGCCAAAGACAGGGGATTAACACCGGGGAGCTGTTTTTT
>NA|TRBJ2-7|TRBV6-5|NA
CASSYSGKGRAYEQYF
TGTGCCAGCAGTTACTCCGGGAAGGGCAGAGCCTACGAGCAGTACTTC
>NA|TRBJ2-3|TRBV11-2|TRBD2
CASSVSGTSNTQYF
TGTGCCAGCAGCGTTAGCGGGACTTCAAATACGCAGTATTTT
>NA|TRBJ2-1|TRBV3-1/TRBV3-2|TRBD2
CASSLRLAGTYNEQFF
TGTGCCAGCAGCCTTCGGCTAGCGGGGACCTACAATGAGCAGTTCTTC
>NA|TRBJ2-7|TRBV5-4|TRBD1
CASSPAGTGVPYEQYF
TGTGCCAGCAGCCCGGCCGGGACAGGGGTACCCTACGAGCAGTACTTC
>NA|TRBJ2-1|TRBV5-1|TRBD2
CASSLGSGRAPDEQFF
TGCGCCAGCAGCTTGGGTAGCGGGAGGGCTCCCGACGAGCAGTTCTTC
>NA|TRBJ2-5|TRBV11-1|NA
CASSQTRGIGFETQYF
TGTGCCAGCAGCCAAACAAGGGGCATTGGGTTCGAGACCCAGTACTTC
>once|TRBJ1-2|TRBV2|NA
CASSEVTSYGYTF
TGTGCCAGCAGTGAAGTCACGAGCTATGGCTACACCTTC
>NA|TRBJ2-1|TRBV6-4|TRBD2
CASSDLLAGVGEQFF
TGTGCCAGCAGTGATCTTCTAGCGGGAGTGGGTGAGCAGTTCTTC
>NA|TRBJ2-7|TRBV5-6|NA
CASSSEDDGAYEQYF
TGTGCCAGCAGCTCCGAGGACGACGGGGCCTACGAGCAGTACTTC
>NA|TRBJ2-3|TRBV9|TRBD2
CASSLLAGTADTQYF
TGTGCCAGCAGCCTACTAGCGGGGACCGCAGATACGCAGTATTTT
>NA|TRBJ2-2|TRBV5-4|TRBD2
CASSLDLAGASGELFF
TGTGCCAGCAGCTTGGACCTAGCGGGGGCAAGCGGGGAGCTGTTTTTT
>NA|TRBJ1-1|TRBV3-1/TRBV3-2|NA
CASSQQGSNTEAFF
TGTGCCAGCAGCCAACAGGGGTCGAACACTGAAGCTTTCTTT
>NA|TRBJ2-7|TRBV5-1|TRBD1
CASSLAGQAPYEQYF
TGCGCCAGCAGCTTGGCCGGACAGGCCCCGTACGAGCAGTACTTC
>few|TRBJ1-5|TRBV7-9|TRBD1
CASTKKLGTDLLVGNQPQHF
TGTGCCAGCACCAAGAAACTCGGGACAGACCTTTTAGTTGGCAATCAGCCCCAGCATTTT
>NA|TRBJ1-1|TRBV5-1|NA
CASSPDQVTAEAFF
TGCGCCAGCAGCCCAGACCAGGTCACGGCTGAAGCTTTCTTT
>NA|TRBJ2-3|TRBV5-1|TRBD2
CASSLWTSGPRVQYF
TGCGCCAGCAGCTTGTGGACTAGCGGCCCAAGGGTGCAGTATTTT
>few|TRBJ2-1|TRBV7-2|NA
CASRLRTDEQFF
TGTGCCAGCAGGCTAAGAACGGATGAGCAGTTCTTC
>NA|TRBJ2-1|TRBV5-1|TRBD2
CASSLVAGNNYNEQFF
TGCGCCAGCAGCTTGGTAGCGGGGAATAACTACAATGAGCAGTTCTTC
>NA|TRBJ2-7|TRBV6-5|NA
CASSRQERYEQYF
TGTGCCAGCAGCCGACAGGAGCGGTACGAGCAGTACTTC
>NA|TRBJ2-1|TRBV7-2|NA
CASSLVSKYNEQFF
TGTGCCAGCAGCTTAGTGTCAAAATACAATGAGCAGTTCTTC
>NA|TRBJ1-2|TRBV11-2|TRBD1
CASREAGTGGGYTF
TGTGCCAGCAGGGAGGCCGGGACAGGTGGTGGCTACACCTTC
>NA|TRBJ2-3|TRBV2|TRBD2
CASSVGLAGGFGTDTQYF
TGTGCCAGCAGTGTGGGACTAGCGGGGGGTTTCGGCACAGATACGCAGTATTTT
>NA|TRBJ2-1|TRBV11-3|NA
CASSRGRYSYNEQFF
TGTGCCAGCAGCCGAGGGAGGTACTCCTACAATGAGCAGTTCTTC
>NA|TRBJ2-5|TRBV30|TRBD1
CAWSVTRGLYETQYF
TGTGCCTGGAGTGTAACCAGGGGGCTTTATGAGACCCAGTACTTC
>NA|TRBJ1-2|TRBV6-5|NA
CASRIQGTNYGYTF
TGTGCCAGCAGGATACAGGGTACCAACTATGGCTACACCTTC
>NA|TRBJ2-7|TRBV6-2/TRBV6-3|NA
CASSYQKYEQYF
TGTGCCAGCAGTTACCAGAAATACGAGCAGTACTTC
>once|TRBJ2-1|TRBV13|TRBD2
CASSLLLAGGNEQFF
TGTGCCAGCAGCTTATTACTAGCGGGGGGCAATGAGCAGTTCTTC
>NA|TRBJ2-1|TRBV6-4|TRBD2
CASSVGLAGYNEQFF
TGTGCCAGCAGTGTGGGACTAGCGGGTTACAATGAGCAGTTCTTC
>NA|TRBJ2-5|TRBV24-1|TRBD1
CAAGDRVQETQYF
TGTGCCGCAGGGGACAGGGTCCAAGAGACCCAGTACTTC
>NA|TRBJ1-2|TRBV6-2/TRBV6-3|NA
CASSSYGYTF
TGTGCCAGCAGTTCTTATGGCTACACCTTC
>NA|TRBJ2-3|TRBV15|TRBD2
CATSTGTSGGDTQYF
TGTGCCACCAGCACCGGGACTAGCGGAGGGGATACGCAGTATTTT
>NA|TRBJ2-7|TRBV7-6|TRBD2
CASSLLPGTSGTVYEQYF
TGTGCCAGCAGCTTACTACCTGGGACTAGCGGGACGGTCTACGAGCAGTACTTC
>NA|TRBJ2-5|TRBV12-3/TRBV12-4|NA
CASRRGGGETQYF
TGTGCCAGCAGAAGGGGGGGAGGAGAGACCCAGTACTTC
>NA|TRBJ2-1|TRBV3-1/TRBV3-2|TRBD2
CASSLSGTTNEQFF
TGTGCCAGCAGCCTTTCCGGGACTACTAATGAGCAGTTCTTC
>once|TRBJ2-1|TRBV5-6|TRBD2
CASSLPSGISYNEQFF
TGTGCCAGCAGCTTGCCTAGCGGGATTTCCTACAATGAGCAGTTCTTC
>NA|TRBJ2-7|TRBV28|TRBD2
CASSPSTGGGPGKGQYF
TGTGCCAGCAGTCCCTCTACGGGGGGTGGACCGGGTAAGGGGCAGTACTTC
>NA|TRBJ2-3|TRBV7-3|NA
CASSSGRTSTDTQYF
TGTGCCAGCAGCAGCGGCCGAACTAGCACAGATACGCAGTATTTT